These T cell receptor beta chains were read from a single sample in a study of technical replicates of blood from a few donors. The data were produced by immunoSEQ multiplex PCR, yet TCRdb's version contains in-frame clones alone and is incomplete. Of 79,000 or so clones listed, approximately 96% are singletons. The material sequenced was T cells isolated from PBMCs. These receptors all stem from a human donor in good health. Both conserved end residues are part of each CDR3. Each record gives: clone size, V gene, J gene, D gene, CDR3 length, CDR3 protein, CDR3 DNA. A D gene is named only where the DNA matches it firmly. Expanded clones are given a class, and other clones once, few, many or no size at all.

.	TRBV4-3	TRBJ2-7	TRBD1	15	CASSQVYRGRREQYF	TGCGCCAGCAGCCAAGTCTACAGGGGTCGTCGCGAGCAGTACTTC
.	TRBV7-8	TRBJ2-1	.	13	CASSLVLYNEQFF	TGTGCCAGCAGCTTAGTGCTATACAATGAGCAGTTCTTC
.	TRBV6-1	TRBJ1-4	TRBD1	14	CASSEQGAREKLFF	TGTGCCAGCAGTGAACAGGGGGCGCGCGAAAAACTGTTTTTT
.	TRBV7-3	TRBJ2-2	.	17	CASSSLLGGLNTGELFF	TGTGCCAGCAGCTCCCTCTTGGGGGGGCTTAACACCGGGGAGCTGTTTTTT
.	TRBV28	TRBJ2-7	TRBD1	11	CAAQGAYEQYF	TGTGCCGCACAGGGGGCATACGAGCAGTACTTC
once	TRBV5-1	TRBJ1-1	.	16	CASSLAWGGSNTEAFF	TGCGCCAGCAGCTTGGCTTGGGGGGGATCGAACACTGAAGCTTTCTTT
.	TRBV30	TRBJ1-2	.	14	CAWTEAGIRRGYTF	TGTGCCTGGACCGAAGCCGGGATTCGACGTGGCTACACCTTC
.	TRBV28	TRBJ2-3	.	14	CASNPGFIVDTQYF	TGTGCCAGCAACCCAGGGTTTATTGTGGATACGCAGTATTTT
.	TRBV19	TRBJ2-7	TRBD2	17	CASSITPWREASNEQYF	TGTGCCAGTAGTATAACGCCTTGGCGGGAGGCTTCCAACGAGCAGTACTTC
.	TRBV19	TRBJ2-1	TRBD2	15	CASSASSGRGNEQFF	TGTGCCAGTAGTGCGTCTAGCGGGAGAGGTAATGAGCAGTTCTTC
.	TRBV11-2	TRBJ2-2	.	15	CASSAQGSFTGELFF	TGTGCCAGCAGCGCGCAGGGGTCGTTCACCGGGGAGCTGTTTTTT
.	TRBV5-1	TRBJ2-7	TRBD2	15	CASSFAGATPYEQYF	TGCGCCAGCAGCTTTGCGGGAGCAACTCCCTACGAGCAGTACTTC
.	TRBV18	TRBJ1-3	.	15	CASSFDILSGNTIYF	TGTGCCAGCTCATTTGACATACTCTCTGGAAACACCATATATTTT
.	TRBV9	TRBJ1-1	.	12	CASSIGTPEAFF	TGTGCCAGCAGCATCGGGACACCTGAAGCTTTCTTT
.	TRBV2	TRBJ2-7	.	15	CASRPGGTVSYEQYF	TGTGCCAGCAGGCCTGGAGGGACAGTCTCATACGAGCAGTACTTC
.	TRBV6-5	TRBJ2-1	.	12	CASYSSGNEQFF	TGTGCCAGCTACTCTTCCGGTAATGAGCAGTTCTTC
.	TRBV28	TRBJ2-7	TRBD2	15	CASSRPRLAVYEQYF	TGTGCCAGCAGTCGACCCAGACTAGCAGTGTATGAGCAGTACTTC
.	TRBV28	TRBJ1-5	TRBD1	16	CASSLGQGGFFQPQHF	TGTGCCAGCAGCCTCGGACAGGGTGGTTTTTTTCAGCCCCAGCATTTT
once	TRBV11-3	TRBJ2-3	.	13	CASSSGSTDTQYF	TGTGCCAGCAGCTCGGGGAGCACAGATACGCAGTATTTT
.	TRBV27	TRBJ2-7	.	15	CASSDMSRVTYEQYF	TGTGCCAGCAGTGACATGTCCAGGGTTACCTACGAGCAGTACTTC
once	TRBV27	TRBJ2-2	.	14	CASSFQGGTGELFF	TGTGCCAGCAGTTTCCAGGGGGGAACCGGGGAGCTGTTTTTT
.	TRBV30	TRBJ2-5	TRBD1	14	CAWSWITGEETQYF	TGTGCCTGGAGTTGGATAACAGGGGAAGAGACCCAGTACTTC
.	TRBV29-1	TRBJ2-3	.	11	CSYGLLDTQYF	TGCAGCTATGGACTCTTAGATACGCAGTATTTT
.	TRBV6-5	TRBJ2-7	TRBD2	13	CASSAGRAYEQYF	TGTGCCAGCAGTGCCGGGAGGGCCTACGAGCAGTACTTC
.	TRBV11-2	TRBJ2-1	TRBD2	15	CASRLPGGHYNEQFF	TGTGCCAGCAGGCTTCCGGGAGGTCACTACAATGAGCAGTTCTTC
.	TRBV4-1	TRBJ2-1	TRBD1	17	CASSPKGTGASYNEQFF	TGCGCCAGCAGCCCAAAGGGAACAGGGGCCTCCTACAATGAGCAGTTCTTC
.	TRBV28	TRBJ1-4	.	13	CACTGLSNEKLFF	TGTGCCTGTACGGGACTTTCTAATGAAAAACTGTTTTTT
.	TRBV2	TRBJ1-1	.	13	CASSSPPSTEAFF	TGTGCCAGCTCTTCCCCCCCCAGCACTGAAGCTTTCTTT
.	TRBV5-1	TRBJ2-2	TRBD1	16	CASSLVGTGNTGELFF	TGCGCCAGCAGCTTGGTTGGGACAGGGAACACCGGGGAGCTGTTTTTT
.	TRBV7-8	TRBJ2-7	TRBD2	15	CASSLNSGRPSEQYF	TGTGCCAGCAGCCTAAATAGCGGGAGGCCTTCCGAGCAGTACTTC
.	TRBV29-1	TRBJ1-2	.	13	CSVGGGGRRGYTF	TGCAGCGTTGGAGGGGGGGGTCGACGTGGCTACACCTTC
.	TRBV28	TRBJ2-7	.	14	CASSSARQAYEQYF	TGTGCCAGCAGTTCCGCACGACAGGCCTACGAGCAGTACTTC
.	TRBV11-2	TRBJ2-1	.	15	CASSLSRGPYNEQFF	TGTGCCAGCAGCTTGAGCAGGGGCCCCTACAATGAGCAGTTCTTC
.	TRBV13	TRBJ2-7	TRBD2	14	CASSPSGLTYEQYF	TGTGCCAGCAGCCCTAGCGGTCTTACCTACGAGCAGTACTTC
.	TRBV7-8	TRBJ2-5	.	15	CASSLGWLDGETQYF	TGTGCCAGCAGCTTAGGGTGGCTAGATGGCGAGACCCAGTACTTC
.	TRBV30	TRBJ1-2	.	13	CAWSVSTNYGYTF	TGTGCCTGGAGTGTAAGCACGAACTATGGCTACACCTTC
.	TRBV2	TRBJ1-1	TRBD1	12	CASNEELGQGAF	TGTGCCAGCAACGAAGAATTAGGACAGGGCGCTTTT
.	TRBV27	TRBJ1-2	TRBD1	17	CASSLLFSGGAVKGYTF	TGTGCCAGCAGTTTATTATTCTCAGGGGGCGCCGTAAAGGGCTACACCTTC
.	TRBV2	TRBJ2-2	TRBD1	16	CASIPRDRGLGGELFF	TGTGCCAGCATTCCCCGGGACAGGGGGCTTGGCGGGGAGCTGTTTTTT
.	TRBV6-1	TRBJ2-1	TRBD2	15	CASSEMGLAYNEQFF	TGTGCCAGCAGTGAAATGGGACTAGCCTACAATGAGCAGTTCTTC
.	TRBV28	TRBJ2-7	TRBD1	14	CASSLPQGAREQYF	TGTGCCAGCAGCTTGCCTCAGGGGGCTCGGGAGCAGTACTTC
.	TRBV19	TRBJ1-1	TRBD1	14	CASSRQGDGTEAFF	TGTGCCAGTAGTAGACAGGGAGATGGCACTGAAGCTTTCTTT
.	TRBV19	TRBJ2-7	TRBD1	14	CASTSGGVPYEQYF	TGTGCCAGTACATCAGGGGGAGTCCCCTACGAGCAGTACTTC
.	TRBV4-1	TRBJ2-7	.	16	CASSQGWGLASYEQYF	TGCGCCAGCAGCCAAGGGTGGGGGCTAGCCTCCTACGAGCAGTACTTC
.	TRBV27	TRBJ2-3	.	11	CASTHSDTQYF	TGTGCCAGCACCCACAGTGATACGCAGTATTTT
.	TRBV5-4	TRBJ1-1	.	13	CASSPDSLTEAFF	TGTGCCAGCAGCCCGGACAGTTTAACTGAAGCTTTCTTT
once	TRBV7-3	TRBJ2-3	.	14	CASSFWAATDTQYF	TGTGCCAGCAGCTTCTGGGCTGCTACAGATACGCAGTATTTT
.	TRBV11-2	TRBJ2-1	TRBD2	14	CASGYGTTNNEQFF	TGTGCCAGCGGATACGGGACTACAAACAATGAGCAGTTCTTC
.	TRBV4-1	TRBJ2-2	TRBD2	18	CASSTSLSGRENTGELFF	TGCGCCAGCAGCACGAGCCTTAGCGGGAGGGAGAACACCGGGGAGCTGTTTTTT
.	TRBV18	TRBJ2-7	.	13	CASSGIGSYEQYF	TGTGCCAGCTCCGGGATCGGCTCCTACGAGCAGTACTTC
.	TRBV7-2	TRBJ1-1	TRBD1	15	CASSLDPGGKPEAFF	TGTGCCAGCAGCCTAGACCCAGGGGGCAAACCGGAAGCTTTCTTT
.	TRBV25-1	TRBJ2-2	TRBD1	15	CASSVLDRDTGELFF	TGTGCCAGCAGTGTCCTTGACAGGGACACCGGGGAGCTGTTTTTT
.	TRBV7-9	TRBJ2-7	TRBD1	18	CASSFLNDLDRPLGEQYF	TGTGCCAGCAGCTTCCTCAACGATCTGGACAGGCCCTTAGGAGAGCAGTACTTC
.	TRBV7-6	TRBJ1-1	.	14	CASSLVIQGGEAFF	TGTGCCAGCAGCTTAGTAATTCAGGGCGGTGAAGCTTTCTTT
.	TRBV7-2	TRBJ2-7	.	13	CASSLNILREQYF	TGTGCCAGCAGCTTAAATATTCTGCGCGAGCAGTACTTC
.	TRBV7-2	TRBJ2-1	.	14	CASSLPRELNEQFF	TGTGCCAGCAGCTTACCGCGGGAACTAAATGAGCAGTTCTTC
.	TRBV2	TRBJ2-3	.	16	CASSVIRSGTTDTQYF	TGTGCCAGCAGTGTGATTAGGTCGGGAACGACAGATACGCAGTATTTT
once	TRBV7-9	TRBJ2-1	TRBD2	16	CASSVSKREGRDEQFF	TGTGCCAGCAGCGTATCTAAGCGGGAGGGTAGGGATGAGCAGTTCTTC
.	TRBV7-2	TRBJ2-3	.	14	CASSFRRATDTQYF	TGTGCCAGCAGCTTCCGGCGGGCCACAGATACGCAGTATTTT
.	TRBV11-2	TRBJ1-3	.	17	CASSLGLSGYSGNTIYF	TGTGCCAGCAGCTTAGGATTGAGCGGATACTCTGGAAACACCATATATTTT